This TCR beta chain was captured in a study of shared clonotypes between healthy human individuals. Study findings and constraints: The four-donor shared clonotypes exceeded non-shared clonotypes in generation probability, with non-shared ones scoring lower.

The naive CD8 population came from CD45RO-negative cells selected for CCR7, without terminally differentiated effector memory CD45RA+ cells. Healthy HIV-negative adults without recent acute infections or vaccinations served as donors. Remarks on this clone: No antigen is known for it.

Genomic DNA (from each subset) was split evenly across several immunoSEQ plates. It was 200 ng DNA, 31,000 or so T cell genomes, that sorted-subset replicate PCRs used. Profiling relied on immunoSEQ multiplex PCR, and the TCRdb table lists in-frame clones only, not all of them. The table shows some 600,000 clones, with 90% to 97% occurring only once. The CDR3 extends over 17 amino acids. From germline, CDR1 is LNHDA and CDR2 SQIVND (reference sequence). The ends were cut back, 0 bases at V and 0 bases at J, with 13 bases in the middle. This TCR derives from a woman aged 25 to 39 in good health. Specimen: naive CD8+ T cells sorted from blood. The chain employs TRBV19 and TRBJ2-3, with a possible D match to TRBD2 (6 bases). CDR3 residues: CASSIDLEEGSTDTQYF. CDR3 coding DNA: TGTGCCAGTAGTATAGACCTCGAGGAGGGTAGCACAGATACGCAGTATTTT.